Presented here are 30 T cell receptor beta chains from one specimen sequenced in a study of blood T cell repertoires in COVID-19. Measured with immunoSEQ multiplex PCR; TCRdb has only the in-frame clones, and not every one. The profile shows about 160,000 clones, approximately 92% of them singletons. What was sequenced was peripheral blood. These receptor sequences come from a man aged 25-40 years with COVID-19, enrolled during active disease.

The chain uses TRBV7-2 and TRBJ2-7, with D tentatively TRBD1 (5 bases). Germline V lookup: CDR1 SGHTA, CDR2 FQGNSA. There are 15 residues in the CDR3. Trimming stripped 6 bases from V and 0 bases from J, with 15 bases between. CDR3 DNA: TGTGCCAGCAGTCCCAACACAGGATTCTCCTACGAGCAGTACTTC. Translating gives CASSPNTGFSYEQYF.

This clone was seen a few times. Mismatch with germline at one junction end may stem from a read error. The chain joins TRBV6-1 to TRBJ1-1, with D unclear. This CDR3 region has 17 residues. The germline V gene has CDR1 MNHNS and CDR2 SASEGT. Written as DNA, the CDR3 is TGTGCCAGCAATGAAGAGCTGGTCTGGGCTCCTAACACTGAAGCTTTCTTT. It yields the protein CASNEELVWAPNTEAFF.

CDR3 bases: TGTGCCAGCAGCATCGGGACAGGGGGCCCCGGGGATGGCTACACCTTC. Protein: CASSIGTGGPGDGYTF. The chain combines TRBV7-9 with TRBJ1-2, with TRBD1 matching 12 bases. The junction had 10 bases not matched to a gene; V was cut back by 5 bases and J by 6 bases. Germline values: CDR1 SEHNR, CDR2 FQNEAQ (reference sequence). The CDR3 covers 16 residues.

The chain is built from TRBV28 and TRBJ1-4, with 7 bases aligning to TRBD1. The CDR3 has 15 amino acids. V shed 7 bases and J 0 bases; nucleotides not matched to a gene: 5. In germline, CDR1 is MDHEN, CDR2 SYDVKM. The CDR3 here is CASNPGTATNEKLFF. CDR3 in DNA: TGTGCCAGCAACCCCGGGACAGCAACTAATGAAAAACTGTTTTTT.

On this clone: Different DNA sequences within this sample yield the same CDR3. This chain uses TRBV7-9 with TRBJ1-2, with TRBD1 identical over 7 bases. The CDR3 spans 14 residues. Trimming at V came to 1 base and at J to 1 base, leaving 0 bases not matched to a gene. From germline, CDR1 is SEHNR and CDR2 FQNEAQ (reference sequence). CDR3: CASSLGQGNYGYTF. For the CDR3, the DNA is TGTGCCAGCAGCTTAGGACAGGGTAACTATGGCTACACCTTC.

The gene calls are TRBV4-3 and TRBJ1-3; 7 bases align to TRBD1. J lost 0 bases, V lost 3 bases, and 5 bases had no gene match. Germline assignment: CDR1 LGHNA and CDR2 YSLEER. The CDR3 length is 16 residues. The CDR3 DNA sequence: TGCGCCAGCAGCCACCGGGACAGTAACTCTGGAAACACCATATATTTT. Protein product: CASSHRDSNSGNTIYF.

The V call is TRBV6-5, the J call TRBJ2-3, with D perhaps TRBD2 (6 bases). V was clipped by 2 bases and J by 5 bases, with 17 bases between them. Germline V gene sequence: CDR1 MNHEY, CDR2 SVGAGI. This CDR3 contains 16 residues. CDR3 protein: CASSYGFGTHQDTQYF. The CDR3 DNA is TGTGCCAGCAGTTACGGTTTTGGGACTCATCAAGATACGCAGTATTTT.

The CDR3 bases are TGTGCCAGCAGTTCGGGACAGGGGGCCTACGAGCAGTACTTC. It yields the protein CASSSGQGAYEQYF. The V call is TRBV28, the J call TRBJ2-7; 11 bases match TRBD1. The CDR3 has 14 residues. Germline V lookup: CDR1 MDHEN, CDR2 SYDVKM. V shed 4 bases and J 2 bases; nucleotides not matched to a gene: 1. Drawing the rest from reference TRBV28 and TRBJ2-7, the complete variable domain is DVKVTQSSRYLVKRTGEKVFLECVQDMDHENMFWYRQDPGLGLRLIYFSYDVKMKEKGDIPEGYSVSREKKERFSLILESASTNQTSMYLCASSSGQGAYEQYFGPGTRLTVT.

This clone was observed a single time. The V gene is TRBV7-3, the J gene TRBJ1-2; 7 bases are a match to TRBD1. Germline CDR1 SGHTA, CDR2 FQGTGA. The CDR3 loop spans 14 amino acids. The J segment lost 6 bases and the V segment lost 1 base, leaving 5 bases of the junction unmatched. The CDR3 coding sequence is TGTGCCAGCAGCTTAAAATCAGGGGGAGATGGCTACACCTTC. Translated, it gives CASSLKSGGDGYTF.

This clone was seen only once. This CDR3 is CVARGMTTEAFF. The CDR3 DNA reads as TGTGTCGCACGGGGGATGACCACTGAAGCTTTCTTT. This chain links TRBV7-9 with TRBJ1-1, with D possibly being TRBD1 (5 bases). CDR3 length: 12 residues. Germline V gene sequence: CDR1 SEHNR, CDR2 FQNEAQ (reference sequence).

This rearrangement joins TRBV5-4 to TRBJ2-3; TRBD2 matches 8 bases. J lost 4 bases, V lost 4 bases, and 14 bases had no gene match. Germline V gives CDR1 SGHNT, CDR2 YYREEE (reference sequence). The CDR3 consists of 17 residues. CDR3 DNA sequence: TGTGCCAGCAGCCATCGAACTAGCGGAGGAGGGGCAGATACGCAGTATTTT. This codes for CASSHRTSGGGADTQYF.

The chain is built from TRBV25-1 and TRBJ2-6; 8 bases line up with TRBD1. V lost 3 bases to trimming and J lost 3 bases; unmatched junction nucleotides: 7. Germline V CDR1 and CDR2: MGHDK, SYGVNS. This CDR3 spans 17 amino acids. The CDR3 spells CASSEDRATGGANVLTF. In nucleotides, the CDR3 is TGTGCCAGCAGTGAGGACAGGGCCACAGGTGGGGCCAACGTCCTGACTTTC.

This CDR3 reads CASAGQGNEKLFF. DNA of the CDR3: TGTGCCAGCGCAGGACAGGGAAATGAAAAACTGTTTTTT. The chain employs TRBV18 and TRBJ1-4; 8 bases line up with TRBD1. The CDR3 sequence is 13 residues long. The V gene end was trimmed by 8 bases and the J gene end by 5 bases; junction bases not matched to a gene: 4. Germline V lookup: CDR1 KGHSH, CDR2 LQKENI.

V and J are TRBV29-1 and TRBJ1-6, with 11 bases that match TRBD1. CDR1 is SQVTM and CDR2 is ANQGSEA in the germline V gene. The CDR3 consists of 13 residues. V was clipped by 6 bases and J by 14 bases; unmatched bases: 9. Here the CDR3 reads CSVSRDRGNTLHF. DNA for the CDR3: TGCAGCGTCAGTAGGGACAGGGGGAATACCCTCCACTTT.

This chain joins TRBV14 and TRBJ2-2, with 7 bases fitting TRBD2. V shed 5 bases and J 6 bases; nucleotides not matched to a gene: 3. The CDR3 extends over 13 amino acids. CDR1 is SGHDN and CDR2 is FVKESK in the germline V gene. CDR3 loop: CASSNRGAGELFF. The DNA of the CDR3 is TGTGCCAGCAGCAACCGGGGGGCCGGGGAGCTGTTTTTT.

This chain links TRBV27 with TRBJ1-2, with D perhaps TRBD1 (6 bases). CDR1 MNHEY and CDR2 SMNVEV come from the germline V gene (reference sequence). Between the trimmed V and J ends, which lost 3 bases and 7 bases, there was a span of 12 bases. This CDR3 is built from 13 residues. The CDR3 reads CASSFVRGSGYTF. As DNA, the CDR3 is TGTGCCAGCAGTTTTGTCAGGGGAAGTGGCTACACCTTC.

CDR3 in amino acids: CASSHRQGSHLYGYTF. The CDR3, as DNA: TGCGCCAGCAGCCACAGACAGGGGTCCCATCTCTATGGCTACACCTTC. This rearrangement joins TRBV4-3 to TRBJ1-2; the match to TRBD1 covers 8 bases. CDR3 size: 16 residues. Unmatched junction bases numbered 10, after V lost 3 bases and J lost 4 bases. Germline assignment: CDR1 LGHNA and CDR2 YSLEER.

The V call is TRBV27, the J call TRBJ1-2, with 8 bases aligning to TRBD1. Germline V lookup: CDR1 MNHEY, CDR2 SMNVEV (reference sequence). This CDR3 contains 14 residues. V was clipped by 4 bases and J by 8 bases; unmatched bases: 9. DNA for the CDR3: TGTGCCAGCAGTTCATTGGACAGGGTGGGAGGCTACACCTTC. Its translation is CASSSLDRVGGYTF.

The V gene is TRBV7-9, the J gene TRBJ2-1; D is perhaps TRBD1 (5 bases). Germline values: CDR1 SEHNR, CDR2 FQNEAQ (reference sequence). This CDR3 is built from 13 residues. V dropped 5 bases and J dropped 4 bases, with 9 bases sitting between them. The CDR3 DNA sequence: TGTGCCAGCAGCGAGACAGCTTACAATGAGCAGTTCTTC. Translation gives CASSETAYNEQFF. Using reference TRBV7-9 and TRBJ2-1 for the parts outside the CDR3, the full variable domain is DTGVSQNPRHKITKRGQNVTFRCDPISEHNRLYWYRQTLGQGPEFLTYFQNEAQLEKSRLLSDRFSAERPKGSFSTLEIQRTEQGDSAMYLCASSETAYNEQFFGPGTRLTVL.

This chain links TRBV7-8 with TRBJ2-1; 10 nucleotides match TRBD1. In germline, CDR1 is SGHVS, CDR2 FQNEAQ. The CDR3 length is 15 residues. With V trimmed by 5 bases and J by 9 bases, 10 bases remained unmatched. The CDR3 DNA reads as TGTGCCAGCAGCGTTCCCGGGACAGGGGTTCCTGAGCAGTTCTTC. Its protein is CASSVPGTGVPEQFF.

This chain joins TRBV4-3 and TRBJ2-3, with D perhaps matching TRBD2 (5 bases). The V gene lost 1 base and the J gene lost 2 bases, with 10 bases spanning the gap. Germline-derived CDR1 and CDR2 are LGHNA and YSLEER. The CDR3 runs to 15 residues. CDR3 loop: CASSQAGDLTDTQYF. The CDR3 bases are TGCGCCAGCAGCCAAGCCGGGGATCTCACAGATACGCAGTATTTT.

The V gene is TRBV10-3, the J gene TRBJ1-2, with D maybe TRBD1 (6 bases). CDR1 ENHRY and CDR2 SYGVKD come from the germline V gene. Trimming cost V 0 bases and J 4 bases, with 9 bases left between them. CDR3 length: 14 amino acids. CDR3 residues: CAISESTGTYGYTF. CDR3 coding DNA: TGTGCCATCAGTGAGTCAACAGGGACCTATGGCTACACCTTC.

This chain links TRBV28 with TRBJ2-5; 7 nucleotides match TRBD2. CDR1 is MDHEN and CDR2 is SYDVKM in the germline V gene. The length of the CDR3 is 15 residues. J gave up 4 bases and V 3 bases, and 8 bases lay outside the gene matches. The CDR3 here is CASSLRTSVGETQYF. The DNA of the CDR3 is TGTGCCAGCAGTTTGCGAACTAGCGTAGGAGAGACCCAGTACTTC.

This sequence joins TRBV6-5 and TRBJ1-2; 11 bases agree with TRBD1. Trimming at V came to 6 bases and at J to 4 bases, leaving 4 bases not matched to a gene. The germline V gene has CDR1 MNHEY and CDR2 SVGAGI. The CDR3 has 14 amino acids. In DNA, the CDR3 is TGTGCCAGCAGACGGACAGGGGGCCGCTATGGCTACACCTTC. Encoded protein: CASRRTGGRYGYTF.

The table lists this clone with a few counts. V gene TRBV6-2 or TRBV6-3 combines with J gene TRBJ2-2; D is uncertain. The germline gives CDR1 MNHEY, CDR2 SVGEGT. This CDR3 contains 18 residues. The V end lost 3 bases, the J end lost 2 bases, and 19 bases lay between the germline ends. In DNA form, the CDR3 reads TGTGCCAGCAGTTATGGGCCACCCCTCGCAGCAAACACCGGGGAGCTGTTTTTT. As protein: CASSYGPPLAANTGELFF.

This chain uses TRBV28 with TRBJ1-1, with D hard to call. The germline V and J ends were trimmed by 2 bases and 1 base, with 14 bases remaining between them. This CDR3 has 16 amino acids. The germline V gene has CDR1 MDHEN and CDR2 SYDVKM. CDR3: CASSLRTSGRNTEAFF. DNA of the CDR3: TGTGCCAGCAGTTTAAGGACCTCGGGAAGGAACACTGAAGCTTTCTTT.

CDR3 nucleotide sequence: TGTGCCAGCTCACGTAGTGTCGGCAGGGGCGCAGACACTGAAGCTTTCTTT. Its translation is CASSRSVGRGADTEAFF. The chain has TRBV18 and TRBJ1-1; D perhaps matches TRBD1 (6 bases). Trimming shortened V by 4 bases and J by 3 bases, and 21 bases separated the two germline ends. Germline CDR1 reads KGHSH; CDR2 reads LQKENI. This CDR3 is built from 17 residues.

V is TRBV27 and J is TRBJ1-2; D is perhaps TRBD1 (6 bases). Germline V gene data show CDR1 as MNHEY and CDR2 as SMNVEV (reference sequence). There are 15 residues in the CDR3. V lost 5 bases to trimming and J lost 0 bases, with 13 bases between them. The CDR3 DNA follows: TGTGCCAGCAGTCCACGGACAGAATCTAACTATGGCTACACCTTC. Amino acid sequence: CASSPRTESNYGYTF.

This chain connects TRBV5-5 to TRBJ1-1, with TRBD1 as a possible D gene (5 bases). This CDR3 contains 16 residues. Looked up from germline, CDR1 is SGHKS and CDR2 is YYEKEE (reference sequence). V was shortened by 0 bases and J by 5 bases, with 17 bases between the two germline ends. In DNA, the CDR3 is TGTGCCAGCAGCTTGGGGCAGGGTGAGGTTTGGACTGAAGCTTTCTTT. This gives the protein CASSLGQGEVWTEAFF.

This clone was picked up one time. This chain connects TRBV15 to TRBJ2-6; 8 nucleotides line up with TRBD1. This CDR3 is built from 16 residues. Germline V gene data show CDR1 as LNHNV and CDR2 as YYDKDF (reference sequence). V shed 5 bases and J 1 base; nucleotides not matched to a gene: 4. This CDR3 is CATSVRTGSGANVLTF. Here the CDR3 DNA reads TGTGCCACCAGCGTACGGACAGGGTCTGGGGCCAACGTCCTGACTTTC.